The following is a T cell receptor (beta chain) sequence with its context. Documented time point: blood at routine non-recurrence follow-up after resection. Tumor, nontumor lung or frozen PBMC supplied whole RNA that was sequenced unsorted. The data were taken from a study of spatial heterogeneity in lung cancer. This CDR3 is built from 15 residues. The germline gives CDR1 SGDLS, CDR2 YYNGEE. The V segment lost 3 bases and the J segment 4 bases; nucleotides outside the gene matches: 3. TCRdb reprocessed the 5' RACE reads via MiXCR and lists one record per CDR3 protein. The table has 3,500 to 4,500 distinct CDR3 sequences, about 28% seen once.

This TCR came from a male donor with early-stage non-small cell lung cancer. Sample: PBMCs, taken at follow-up. The chain joins TRBV9 to TRBJ2-2; 10 nucleotides align to TRBD2. The CDR3 reads CASSASGSATGELFF. CDR3 DNA: TGTGCCAGCAGCGCTAGCGGGAGTGCCACCGGGGAGCTGTTTTTT.